What follows is one TCR beta chain and its context. The antigen remains unidentified. The CDR3 extends over 16 amino acids. V was trimmed by 0 bases and J by 5 bases, leaving 14 bases between them. Looked up from germline, CDR1 is MNHNY and CDR2 is SVGAGI (reference sequence). The entry originates in a study of cytomegalovirus exposure and HLA in healthy donors. Study-wide background: Among roughly 180 million T cells, an earlier analysis found 117 million unique TCR beta sequences. Ancestry clustering placed around four fifths of roughly 400 genotyped donors in the Caucasian-associated cluster. Study conclusions and caveats: In vitro experiments confirmed that a few CMV-associated chains were specific for CMV antigens. Most CMV-associated TCR beta chains were later found to appear HLA-restricted.

With 60 Vbeta and 13 Jbeta primers, the PCR was carried out. Clones were read by immunoSEQ multiplex PCR, and TCRdb kept only the in-frame ones, dropping some. The data hold under 150,000 clones, with roughly three quarters observed a single time. The clonotype originates from a man aged 30-40 years in good health and CMV-seropositive. Sequenced sample: PBMCs. The V gene is TRBV6-6, the J gene TRBJ2-1, with D possibly being TRBD1 (6 bases). Written as DNA, the CDR3 is TGTGCCAGCAGTTACTCGCGGACAGACTTCGACAATGAGCAGTTCTTC. It translates to CASSYSRTDFDNEQFF.